The subject of this entry is one TCR beta chain. Its antigen is still unknown. Only in-frame clones appear in the TCRdb table, and some are missing; sequencing was by immunoSEQ multiplex PCR. The table records approximately 170,000 clones, 91% of them present only once. Germline V lookup: CDR1 MNHEY, CDR2 SVGAGI. V lost 6 bases and J lost 4; bases outside the gene matches: 5. The CDR3 covers 13 residues. This record comes from a study of T cell responses to AZD1222 COVID-19 vaccine. The study, taken as a whole, reports: Repertoires were sampled only after the peak T cell response.

The specimen was peripheral blood, collected on day 0 of AZD1222 vaccination. This clonotype originated in an adult in good health. This sequence joins TRBV6-5 and TRBJ2-5; 7 nucleotides align to TRBD1. The CDR3 sequence is CASSLTGLETQYF. CDR3 nucleotide sequence: TGTGCCAGCAGCCTGACAGGGTTAGAGACCCAGTACTTC.